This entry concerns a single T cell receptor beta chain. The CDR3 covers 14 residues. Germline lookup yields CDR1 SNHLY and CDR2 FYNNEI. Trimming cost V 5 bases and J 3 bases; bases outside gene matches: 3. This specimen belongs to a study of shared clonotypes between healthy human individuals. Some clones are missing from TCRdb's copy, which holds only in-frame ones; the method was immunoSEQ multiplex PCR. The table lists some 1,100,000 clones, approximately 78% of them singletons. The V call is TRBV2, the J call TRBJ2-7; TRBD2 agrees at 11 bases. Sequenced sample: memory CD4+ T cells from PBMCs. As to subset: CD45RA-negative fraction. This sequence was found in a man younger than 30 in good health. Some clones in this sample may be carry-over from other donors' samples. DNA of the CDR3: TGTGCCAGCAGTTCACTAGCGGGAGACTACGAGCAGTACTTC. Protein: CASSSLAGDYEQYF.